The 3 T cell receptor beta chains in this list originate from one sample, sequenced in a study of blood T cell repertoires in COVID-19. Assay: immunoSEQ multiplex PCR; the TCRdb copy retains only in-frame clones and omits some. Of roughly 80,000 clones in the sample, 84% are singletons; the top ten hold 3% to 4.5%. The sequencing sample was made of peripheral blood. These receptors all come from a man between 50 and 59 years old with acute or convalescent COVID-19.

This clone was recorded once. The J gene is TRBJ1-1, the V gene TRBV7-2; unclear D gene. CDR1 is SGHTA, CDR2 FQGNSA, per germline. The CDR3 covers 13 residues. V was shortened by 1 base and J by 1 base, with 4 bases between the two germline ends. CDR3 loop: CASSLERNTEAFF. The CDR3 DNA reads TGTGCCAGCAGCTTAGAGCGGAACACTGAAGCTTTCTTT.

The rearrangement uses TRBV7-7 and TRBJ2-7; weak D call: TRBD1 (5 bases). Germline CDR1 reads SSHAT; CDR2 reads FNYEAQ (reference sequence). This CDR3 is built from 13 residues. The ends were cut back, 0 bases at V and 3 bases at J, with 6 bases in the middle. The CDR3 DNA is TGTGCCAGCAGCTTAGCTCAGGGCTACGAGCAGTACTTC. Amino acid sequence: CASSLAQGYEQYF.

The chain uses TRBV6-4 and TRBJ2-3; 9 bases are shared with TRBD2. V lost 0 bases to trimming and J lost 4 bases; unmatched junction nucleotides: 2. The CDR3 has 15 residues. The germline V gene has CDR1 MRHNA and CDR2 SNTAGT. CDR3 in amino acids: CASSDSAGGPDTQYF. CDR3 bases: TGTGCCAGCAGTGACTCCGCGGGAGGGCCAGATACGCAGTATTTT.